Listed below are T cell receptor beta chains from one sample, sequenced in a study of PD-L1 blockade in urothelial cancer. The method was immunoSEQ multiplex PCR; TCRdb's version includes in-frame clones alone and lacks a portion of them. The sample records more than 85,000 clones, over 80% being singletons. The source material was PBMCs, sampled around atezolizumab (anti-PD-L1) treatment. The receptors derive from a woman aged 80 or older with urothelial cancer. The CDR3 runs from the conserved cysteine through the conserved F or W. D genes are given only for firm matches. Clone size is given for some rows only: seen once, a few or many times, or a class if the clone is expanded.

>TRBD2|TRBJ2-1|TRBV5-6|.
CASSNGLVDEQFF
TGTGCCAGCAGCAACGGACTAGTTGATGAGCAGTTCTTC
>TRBD1|TRBJ1-1|TRBV7-9|.
CASSLPGQGGKTEAFF
TGTGCCAGCAGCTTACCTGGACAGGGAGGTAAAACTGAAGCTTTCTTT
>TRBD1|TRBJ2-1|TRBV19|.
CASSIRGGTGTNEQFF
TGTGCCAGTAGTATAAGGGGGGGGACAGGGACAAATGAGCAGTTCTTC
>TRBD1|TRBJ2-2|TRBV6-4|.
CASRGQGGTGELFF
TGTGCCAGCAGGGGACAGGGGGGCACCGGGGAGCTGTTTTTT
>.|TRBJ2-1|TRBV28|.
CATLQPSSYNEQFF
TGTGCCACTTTACAGCCAAGCTCCTACAATGAGCAGTTCTTC
>TRBD1|TRBJ2-6|TRBV4-1|.
CASSQTTPRDSHSGANVLTF
TGCGCCAGCAGCCAAACGACACCGAGGGACAGCCACTCTGGGGCCAACGTCCTGACTTTC
>.|TRBJ2-2|TRBV18|.
CASSPNPSANTGELFF
TGTGCCAGCTCACCAAATCCCAGCGCGAACACCGGGGAGCTGTTTTTT
>.|TRBJ1-2|TRBV27|.
CASQPYAGINYGYTF
TGTGCCAGTCAACCTTATGCCGGGATTAACTATGGCTACACCTTC
>TRBD1|TRBJ1-2|TRBV28|.
CASSPTGTVPYGYTF
TGTGCCAGCAGTCCTACCGGGACAGTCCCATATGGCTACACCTTC
>TRBD2|TRBJ2-1|TRBV9|few
CASSVGAGGPSYNEQFF
TGTGCCAGCAGCGTAGGAGCGGGAGGGCCCTCCTACAATGAGCAGTTCTTC
>TRBD1|TRBJ1-1|TRBV28|.
CASSRDQGAAGAFF
TGTGCCAGCAGCCGTGATCAGGGGGCAGCAGGAGCTTTCTTT
>.|TRBJ1-5|TRBV2|few
CASSRQISNQPQHF
TGTGCCTCCTCGAGACAGATTAGCAATCAGCCCCAGCATTTT
>.|TRBJ1-2|TRBV6-1|once
CASSEVAGYGYTF
TGTGCCAGCAGTGAGGTGGCCGGGTATGGCTACACCTTC
>TRBD2|TRBJ2-3|TRBV5-4|.
CASTYGTSGTDTQYF
TGTGCCAGCACCTATGGGACTAGCGGCACAGATACGCAGTATTTT
>TRBD2|TRBJ2-1|TRBV18|few
CASSPGLAGVNEQFF
TGTGCCAGCTCACCAGGACTAGCGGGAGTAAATGAGCAGTTCTTC
>.|TRBJ2-3|TRBV5-4|once
CASSLPPSGVADTQYF
TGTGCCAGCAGCTTACCACCCTCAGGGGTAGCGGATACGCAGTATTTT
>TRBD2|TRBJ2-7|TRBV4-2|.
CASSHPGPREVGGEQYF
TGTGCCAGCAGCCACCCTGGACCCCGGGAGGTTGGTGGCGAGCAGTACTTC
>.|TRBJ2-5|TRBV11-2|.
CASSLTGGGETQYF
TGTGCCAGCAGCTTAACTGGAGGTGGGGAGACCCAGTACTTC
>TRBD1|TRBJ2-2|TRBV7-3|.
CASSLTGTGVVSGELFF
TGTGCCAGCAGCTTAACGGGGACAGGGGTGGTCTCCGGGGAGCTGTTTTTT
>.|TRBJ2-2|TRBV29-1|once
CSVGESGGPGELFF
TGCAGCGTTGGGGAGTCAGGCGGCCCCGGGGAGCTGTTTTTT
>TRBD2|TRBJ2-7|TRBV7-2|.
CASSPTSVPKYEQYF
TGTGCCAGCAGCCCAACTAGCGTACCCAAGTACGAGCAGTACTTC
>TRBD1|TRBJ1-5|TRBV2|.
CASTWQGGNQPQHF
TGTGCCAGCACGTGGCAGGGGGGCAATCAGCCCCAGCATTTT
>TRBD1|TRBJ2-5|TRBV27|.
CASSLFFRGTSQETQYF
TGTGCCAGCAGTTTATTTTTCAGGGGGACCTCCCAAGAGACCCAGTACTTC
>.|TRBJ2-7|TRBV19|.
CASSTGTPYEQYF
TGTGCCAGTAGTACTGGGACACCCTACGAGCAGTACTTC
>.|TRBJ2-7|TRBV28|.
CASRGGSYEQYF
TGTGCCAGCAGAGGGGGCTCCTACGAGCAGTACTTC